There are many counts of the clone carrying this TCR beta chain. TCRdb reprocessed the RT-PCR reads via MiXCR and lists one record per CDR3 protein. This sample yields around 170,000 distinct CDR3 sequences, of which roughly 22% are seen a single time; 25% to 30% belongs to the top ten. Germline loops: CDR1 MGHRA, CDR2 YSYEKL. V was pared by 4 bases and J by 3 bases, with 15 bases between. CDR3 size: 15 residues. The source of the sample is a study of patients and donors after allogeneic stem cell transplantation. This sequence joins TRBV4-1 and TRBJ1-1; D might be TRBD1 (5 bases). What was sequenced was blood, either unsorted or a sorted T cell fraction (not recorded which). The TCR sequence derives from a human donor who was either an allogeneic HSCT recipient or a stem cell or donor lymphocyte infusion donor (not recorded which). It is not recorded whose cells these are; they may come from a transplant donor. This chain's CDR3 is CASSLNPGFYTEAFF. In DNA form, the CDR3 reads TGCGCCAGCAGCCTCAATCCAGGGTTTTACACTGAAGCTTTCTTT.